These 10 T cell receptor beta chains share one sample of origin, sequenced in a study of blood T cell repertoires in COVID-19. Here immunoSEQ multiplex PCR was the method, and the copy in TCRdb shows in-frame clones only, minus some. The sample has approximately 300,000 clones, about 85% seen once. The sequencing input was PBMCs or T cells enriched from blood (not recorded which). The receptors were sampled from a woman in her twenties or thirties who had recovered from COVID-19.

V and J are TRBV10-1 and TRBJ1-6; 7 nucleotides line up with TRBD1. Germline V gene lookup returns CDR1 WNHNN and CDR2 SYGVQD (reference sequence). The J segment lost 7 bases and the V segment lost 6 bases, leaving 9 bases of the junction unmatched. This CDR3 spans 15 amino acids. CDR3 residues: CASREDLQGNSPLHF. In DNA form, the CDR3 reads TGCGCCAGCAGGGAGGATTTACAGGGGAATTCACCCCTCCACTTT.

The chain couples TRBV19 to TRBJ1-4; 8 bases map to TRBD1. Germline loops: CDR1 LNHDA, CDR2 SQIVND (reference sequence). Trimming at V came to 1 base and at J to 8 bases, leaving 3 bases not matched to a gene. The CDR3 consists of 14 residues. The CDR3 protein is CASSIGGTGEKLFF. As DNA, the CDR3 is TGTGCCAGTAGTATAGGGGGGACAGGCGAAAAACTGTTTTTT.

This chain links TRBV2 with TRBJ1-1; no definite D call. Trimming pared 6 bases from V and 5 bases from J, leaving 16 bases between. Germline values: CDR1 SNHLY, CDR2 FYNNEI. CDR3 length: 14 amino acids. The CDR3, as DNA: TGTGCCAGCAGCCGGGAGGAGGGTGGGACTGAAGCTTTCTTT. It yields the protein CASSREEGGTEAFF.

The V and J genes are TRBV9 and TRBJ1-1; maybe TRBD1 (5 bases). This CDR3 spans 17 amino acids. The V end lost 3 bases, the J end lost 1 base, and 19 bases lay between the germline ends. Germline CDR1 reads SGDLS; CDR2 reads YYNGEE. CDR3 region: CASSAPSGGTANTEAFF. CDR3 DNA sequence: TGTGCCAGCAGCGCCCCAAGTGGGGGGACGGCGAACACTGAAGCTTTCTTT.

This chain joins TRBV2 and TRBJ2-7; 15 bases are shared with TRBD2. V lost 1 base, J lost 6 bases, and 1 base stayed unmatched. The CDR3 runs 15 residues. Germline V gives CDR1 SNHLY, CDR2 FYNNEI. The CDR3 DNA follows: TGTGCCAGCAGTGAAGAGGGACTAGCGGGGGGCGAGCAGTACTTC. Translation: CASSEEGLAGGEQYF.

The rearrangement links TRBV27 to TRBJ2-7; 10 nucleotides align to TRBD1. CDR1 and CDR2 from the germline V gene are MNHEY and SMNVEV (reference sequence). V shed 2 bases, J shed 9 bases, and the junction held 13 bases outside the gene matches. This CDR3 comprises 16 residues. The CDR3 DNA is TGTGCCAGCAGTTTAACGGGACAGGGGCCGATTATCGGGCAGTACTTC. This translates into CASSLTGQGPIIGQYF.

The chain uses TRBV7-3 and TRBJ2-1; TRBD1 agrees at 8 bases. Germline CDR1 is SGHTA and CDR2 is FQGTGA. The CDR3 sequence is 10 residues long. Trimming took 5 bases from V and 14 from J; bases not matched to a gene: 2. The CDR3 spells CASSPGQEFF. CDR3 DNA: TGTGCCAGCAGCCCGGGACAGGAGTTCTTC.

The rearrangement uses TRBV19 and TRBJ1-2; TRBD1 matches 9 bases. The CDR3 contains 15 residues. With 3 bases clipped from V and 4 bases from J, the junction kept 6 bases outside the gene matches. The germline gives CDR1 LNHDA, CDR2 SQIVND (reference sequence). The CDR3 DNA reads TGTGCCAGTAGTATTGGAGACAGGGGGACCTATGGCTACACCTTC. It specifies CASSIGDRGTYGYTF.

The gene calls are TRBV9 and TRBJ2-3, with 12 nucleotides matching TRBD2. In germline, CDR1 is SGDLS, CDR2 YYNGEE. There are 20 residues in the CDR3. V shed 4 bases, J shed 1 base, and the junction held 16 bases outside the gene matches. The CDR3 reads CASSPSGGLAGGPGTDTQYF. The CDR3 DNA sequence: TGTGCCAGCAGCCCCTCAGGCGGGCTAGCGGGGGGGCCGGGCACAGATACGCAGTATTTT.

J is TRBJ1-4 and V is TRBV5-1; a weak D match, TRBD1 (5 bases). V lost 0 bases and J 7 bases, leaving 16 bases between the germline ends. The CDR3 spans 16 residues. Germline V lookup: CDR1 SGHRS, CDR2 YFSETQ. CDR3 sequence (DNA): TGCGCCAGCAGCTTGGGCTGGGGCCAAGAAGGTGAAAAACTGTTTTTT. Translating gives CASSLGWGQEGEKLFF. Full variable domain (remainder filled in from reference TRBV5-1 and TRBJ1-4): KAGVTQTPRYLIKTRGQQVTLSCSPISGHRSVSWYQQTPGQGLQFLFEYFSETQRNKGNFPGRFSGRQFSNSRSEMNVSTLELGDSALYLCASSLGWGQEGEKLFFGSGTQLSVL.